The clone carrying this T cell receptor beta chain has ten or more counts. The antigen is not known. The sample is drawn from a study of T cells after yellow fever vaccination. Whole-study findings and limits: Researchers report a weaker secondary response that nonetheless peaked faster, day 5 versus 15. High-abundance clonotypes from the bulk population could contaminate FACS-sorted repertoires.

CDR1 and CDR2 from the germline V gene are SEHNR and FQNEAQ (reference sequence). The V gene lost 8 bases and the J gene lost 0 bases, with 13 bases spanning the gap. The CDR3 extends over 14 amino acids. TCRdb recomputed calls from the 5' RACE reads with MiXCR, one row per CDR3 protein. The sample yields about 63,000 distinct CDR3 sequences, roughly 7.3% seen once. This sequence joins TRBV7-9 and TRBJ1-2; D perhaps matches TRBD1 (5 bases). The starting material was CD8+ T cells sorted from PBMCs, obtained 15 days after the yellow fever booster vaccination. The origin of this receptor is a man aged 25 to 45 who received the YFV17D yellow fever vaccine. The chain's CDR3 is CASWGGGTNYGYTF. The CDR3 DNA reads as TGTGCCAGCTGGGGCGGAGGGACTAACTATGGCTACACCTTC.